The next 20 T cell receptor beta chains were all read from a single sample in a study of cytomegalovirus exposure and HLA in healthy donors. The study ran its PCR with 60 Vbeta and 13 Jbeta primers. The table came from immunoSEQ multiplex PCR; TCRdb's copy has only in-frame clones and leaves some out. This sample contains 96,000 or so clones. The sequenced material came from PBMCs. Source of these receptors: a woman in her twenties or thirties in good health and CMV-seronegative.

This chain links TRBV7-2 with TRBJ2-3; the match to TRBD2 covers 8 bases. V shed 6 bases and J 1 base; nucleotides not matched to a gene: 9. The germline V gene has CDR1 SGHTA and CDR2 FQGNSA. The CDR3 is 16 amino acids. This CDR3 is CASSRLAGYRTDTQYF. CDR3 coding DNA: TGTGCCAGCAGTCGGCTAGCGGGTTACCGCACAGATACGCAGTATTTT.

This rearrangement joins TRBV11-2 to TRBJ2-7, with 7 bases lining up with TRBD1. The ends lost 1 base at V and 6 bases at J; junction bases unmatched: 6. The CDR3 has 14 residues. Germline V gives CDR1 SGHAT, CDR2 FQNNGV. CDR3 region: CASSLVGRTGEQYF. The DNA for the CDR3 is TGTGCCAGCAGCTTAGTTGGTAGGACAGGCGAGCAGTACTTC.

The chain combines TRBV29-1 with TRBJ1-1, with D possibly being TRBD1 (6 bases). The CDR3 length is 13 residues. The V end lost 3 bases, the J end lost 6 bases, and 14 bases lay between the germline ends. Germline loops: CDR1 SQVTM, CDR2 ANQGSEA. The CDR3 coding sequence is TGCAGCGTTGACCGGGACACTCTCTCTGAAGCTTTCTTT. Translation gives CSVDRDTLSEAFF.

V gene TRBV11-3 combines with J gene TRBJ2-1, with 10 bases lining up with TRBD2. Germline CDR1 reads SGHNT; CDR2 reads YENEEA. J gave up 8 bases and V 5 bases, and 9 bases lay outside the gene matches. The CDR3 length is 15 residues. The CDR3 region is CASSRAGGPLDEQFF. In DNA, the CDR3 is TGTGCCAGCAGCCGAGCGGGAGGGCCTTTAGATGAGCAGTTCTTC.

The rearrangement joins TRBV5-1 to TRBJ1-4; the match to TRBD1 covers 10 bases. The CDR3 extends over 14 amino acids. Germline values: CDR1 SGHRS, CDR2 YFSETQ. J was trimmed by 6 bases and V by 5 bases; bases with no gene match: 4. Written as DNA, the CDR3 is TGCGCCAGCAGGATGACAGGGGGCGATGAAAAACTGTTTTTT. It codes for CASRMTGGDEKLFF.

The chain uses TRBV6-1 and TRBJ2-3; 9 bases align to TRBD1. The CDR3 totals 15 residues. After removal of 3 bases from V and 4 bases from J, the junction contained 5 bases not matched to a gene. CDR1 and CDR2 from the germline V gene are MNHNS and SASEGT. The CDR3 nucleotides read TGTGCCAGCAGTGATAGACAGGGGGTCCCAGATACGCAGTATTTT. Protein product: CASSDRQGVPDTQYF.

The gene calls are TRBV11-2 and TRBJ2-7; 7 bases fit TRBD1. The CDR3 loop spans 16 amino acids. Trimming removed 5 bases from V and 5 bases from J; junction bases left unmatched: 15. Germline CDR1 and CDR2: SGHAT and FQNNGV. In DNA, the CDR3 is TGTGCCAGCAGCCCCAGGGCCCCACAGGGGTGGGACGAGCAGTACTTC. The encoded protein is CASSPRAPQGWDEQYF.

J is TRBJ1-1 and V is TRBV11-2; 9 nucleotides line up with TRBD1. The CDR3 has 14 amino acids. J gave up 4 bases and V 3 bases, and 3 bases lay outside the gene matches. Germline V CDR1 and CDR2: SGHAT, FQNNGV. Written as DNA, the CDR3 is TGTGCCAGCAGCTTGGACAGGGGTGGCACTGAAGCTTTCTTT. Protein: CASSLDRGGTEAFF.

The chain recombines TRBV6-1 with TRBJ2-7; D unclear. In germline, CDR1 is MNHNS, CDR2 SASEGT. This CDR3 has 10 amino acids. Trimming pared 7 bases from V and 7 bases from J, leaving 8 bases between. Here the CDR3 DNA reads TGTGCCAGCAACTCCAGGGAGCAGTACTTC. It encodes CASNSREQYF.

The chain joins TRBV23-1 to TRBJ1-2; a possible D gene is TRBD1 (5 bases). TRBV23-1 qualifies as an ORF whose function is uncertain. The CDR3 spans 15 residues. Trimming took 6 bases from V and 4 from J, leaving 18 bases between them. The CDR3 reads CASRFSRPGPYGYTF. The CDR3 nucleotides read TGCGCCAGCAGATTCAGTCGTCCAGGGCCCTATGGCTACACCTTC.

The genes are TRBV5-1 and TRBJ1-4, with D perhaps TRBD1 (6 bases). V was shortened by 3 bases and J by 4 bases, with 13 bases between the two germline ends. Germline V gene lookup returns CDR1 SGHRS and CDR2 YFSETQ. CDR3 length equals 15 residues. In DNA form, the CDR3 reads TGCGCCAGCAGCTGGAGAAAAGGGGGTAATGAAAAACTGTTTTTT. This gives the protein CASSWRKGGNEKLFF.

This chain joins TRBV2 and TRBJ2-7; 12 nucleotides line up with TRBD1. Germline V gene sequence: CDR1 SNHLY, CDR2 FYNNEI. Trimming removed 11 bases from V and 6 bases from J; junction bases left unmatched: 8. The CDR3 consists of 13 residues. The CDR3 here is CAGSGTGGFEQYF. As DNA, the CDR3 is TGTGCCGGCTCCGGGACAGGGGGCTTCGAGCAGTACTTC.

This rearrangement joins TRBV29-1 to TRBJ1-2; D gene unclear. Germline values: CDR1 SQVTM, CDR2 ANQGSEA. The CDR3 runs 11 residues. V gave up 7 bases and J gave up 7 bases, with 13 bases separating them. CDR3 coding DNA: TGCAGCGCCCGAGCCCTTAGTGGCTACACCTTC. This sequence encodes CSARALSGYTF.

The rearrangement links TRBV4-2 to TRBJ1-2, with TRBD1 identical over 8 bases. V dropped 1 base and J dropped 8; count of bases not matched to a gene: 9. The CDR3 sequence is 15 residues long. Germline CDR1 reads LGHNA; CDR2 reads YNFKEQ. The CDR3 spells CASSQANQGARGYTF. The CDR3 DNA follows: TGTGCCAGCAGCCAAGCTAATCAGGGGGCTAGGGGCTACACCTTC.

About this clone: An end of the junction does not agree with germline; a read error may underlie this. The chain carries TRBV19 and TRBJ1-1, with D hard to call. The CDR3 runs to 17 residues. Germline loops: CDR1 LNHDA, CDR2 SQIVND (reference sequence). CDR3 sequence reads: CAGSAIPGARSNTEAFF. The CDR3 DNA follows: TGTGCCGGTAGTGCAATTCCAGGTGCTCGCTCGAACACTGAAGCTTTCTTT.

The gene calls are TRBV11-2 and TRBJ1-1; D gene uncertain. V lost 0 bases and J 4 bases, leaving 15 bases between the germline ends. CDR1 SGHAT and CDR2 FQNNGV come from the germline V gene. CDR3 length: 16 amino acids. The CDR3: CASSLEVFRGSTEAFF. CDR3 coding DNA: TGTGCCAGCAGCTTAGAGGTTTTTCGTGGGAGCACTGAAGCTTTCTTT.

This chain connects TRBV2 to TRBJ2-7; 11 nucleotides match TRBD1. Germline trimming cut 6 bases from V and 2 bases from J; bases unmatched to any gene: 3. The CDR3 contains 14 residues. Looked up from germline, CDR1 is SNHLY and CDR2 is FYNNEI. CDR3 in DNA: TGTGCCAGCAGCCAGGGACAGGGGGCCTACGAGCAGTACTTC. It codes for CASSQGQGAYEQYF.

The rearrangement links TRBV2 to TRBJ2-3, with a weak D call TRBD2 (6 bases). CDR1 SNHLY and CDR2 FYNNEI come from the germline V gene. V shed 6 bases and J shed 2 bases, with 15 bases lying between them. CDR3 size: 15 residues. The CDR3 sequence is CASRANSGFTDTQYF. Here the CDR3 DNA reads TGTGCCAGCAGGGCAAATAGCGGATTCACAGATACGCAGTATTTT.

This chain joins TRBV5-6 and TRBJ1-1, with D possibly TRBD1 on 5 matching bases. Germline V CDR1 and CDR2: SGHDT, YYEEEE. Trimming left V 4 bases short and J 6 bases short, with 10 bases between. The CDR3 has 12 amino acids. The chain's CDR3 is CASSPGGAEAFF. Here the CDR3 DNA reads TGTGCCAGCAGCCCCGGAGGGGCTGAAGCTTTCTTT.

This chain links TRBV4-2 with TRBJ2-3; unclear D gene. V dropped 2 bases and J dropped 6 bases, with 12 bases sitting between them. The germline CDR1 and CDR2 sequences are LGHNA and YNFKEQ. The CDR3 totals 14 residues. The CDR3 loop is CASSQMDPQDTQYF. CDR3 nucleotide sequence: TGTGCCAGCAGCCAAATGGATCCACAGGATACGCAGTATTTT.